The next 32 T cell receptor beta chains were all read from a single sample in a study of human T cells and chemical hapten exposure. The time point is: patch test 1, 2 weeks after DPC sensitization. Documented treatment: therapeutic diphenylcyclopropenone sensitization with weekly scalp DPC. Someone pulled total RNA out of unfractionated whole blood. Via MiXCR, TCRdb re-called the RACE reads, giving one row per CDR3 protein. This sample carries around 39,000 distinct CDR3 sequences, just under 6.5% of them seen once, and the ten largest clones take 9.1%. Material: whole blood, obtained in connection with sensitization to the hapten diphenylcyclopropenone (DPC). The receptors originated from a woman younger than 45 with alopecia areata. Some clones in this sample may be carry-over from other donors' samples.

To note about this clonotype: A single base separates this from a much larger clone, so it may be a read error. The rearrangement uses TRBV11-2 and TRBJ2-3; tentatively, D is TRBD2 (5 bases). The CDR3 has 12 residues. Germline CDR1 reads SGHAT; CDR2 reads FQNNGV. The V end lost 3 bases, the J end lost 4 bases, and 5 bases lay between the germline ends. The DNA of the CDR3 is TGTGCCAGCAGCTTCGGGGCAGATACGCAGTATTTT. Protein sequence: CASSFGADTQYF.

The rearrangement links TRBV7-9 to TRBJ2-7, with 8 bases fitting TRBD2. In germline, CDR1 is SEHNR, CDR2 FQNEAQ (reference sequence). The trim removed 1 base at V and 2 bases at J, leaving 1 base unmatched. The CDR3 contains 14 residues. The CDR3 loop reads CASSLGGGTYEQYF. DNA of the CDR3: TGTGCCAGCAGCTTAGGCGGGGGGACCTACGAGCAGTACTTC.

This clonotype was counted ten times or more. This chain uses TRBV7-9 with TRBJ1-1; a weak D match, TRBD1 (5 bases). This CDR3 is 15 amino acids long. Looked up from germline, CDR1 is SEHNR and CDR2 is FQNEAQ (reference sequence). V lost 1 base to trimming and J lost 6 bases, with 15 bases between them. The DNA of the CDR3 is TGTGCCAGCAGCTTAGGAGGCCAAAGGGGCGCTGAAGCTTTCTTT. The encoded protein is CASSLGGQRGAEAFF. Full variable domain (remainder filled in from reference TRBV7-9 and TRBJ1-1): DTGVSQNPRHKITKRGQNVTFRCDPISEHNRLYWYRQTLGQGPEFLTYFQNEAQLEKSRLLSDRFSAERPKGSFSTLEIQRTEQGDSAMYLCASSLGGQRGAEAFFGQGTRLTVV.

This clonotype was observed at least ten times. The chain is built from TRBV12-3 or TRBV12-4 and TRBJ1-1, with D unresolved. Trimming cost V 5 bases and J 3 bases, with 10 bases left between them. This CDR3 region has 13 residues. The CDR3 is CASSPSKDTEAFF. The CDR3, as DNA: TGTGCCAGCAGTCCAAGTAAGGACACTGAAGCTTTCTTT.

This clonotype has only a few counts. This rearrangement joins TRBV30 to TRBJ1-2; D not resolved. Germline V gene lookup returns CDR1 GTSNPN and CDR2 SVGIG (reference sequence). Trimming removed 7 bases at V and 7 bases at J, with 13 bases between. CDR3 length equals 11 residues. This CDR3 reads CASFSDFGYTF. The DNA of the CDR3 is TGTGCCTCCTTTTCTGATTTTGGCTACACCTTC.

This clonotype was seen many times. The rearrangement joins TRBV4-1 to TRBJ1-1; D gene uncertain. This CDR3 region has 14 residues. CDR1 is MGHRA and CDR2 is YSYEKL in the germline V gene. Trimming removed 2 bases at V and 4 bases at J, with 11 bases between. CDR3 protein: CASSQTQTLTEAFF. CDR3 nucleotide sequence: TGCGCCAGCAGCCAAACACAAACCCTCACTGAAGCTTTCTTT.

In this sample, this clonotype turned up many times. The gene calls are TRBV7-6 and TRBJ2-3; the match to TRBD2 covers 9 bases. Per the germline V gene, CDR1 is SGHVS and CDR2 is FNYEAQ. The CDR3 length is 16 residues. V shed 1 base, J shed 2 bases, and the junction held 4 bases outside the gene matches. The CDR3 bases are TGTGCCAGCAGCTTAGATAGCGGGGGTCCCACAGATACGCAGTATTTT. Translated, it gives CASSLDSGGPTDTQYF.

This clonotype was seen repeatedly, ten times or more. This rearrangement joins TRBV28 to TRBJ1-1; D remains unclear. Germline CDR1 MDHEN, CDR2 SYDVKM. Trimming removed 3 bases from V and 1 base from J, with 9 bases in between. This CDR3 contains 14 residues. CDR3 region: CASSLVFRNTEAFF. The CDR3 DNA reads TGTGCCAGCAGTTTGGTATTCCGGAACACTGAAGCTTTCTTT.

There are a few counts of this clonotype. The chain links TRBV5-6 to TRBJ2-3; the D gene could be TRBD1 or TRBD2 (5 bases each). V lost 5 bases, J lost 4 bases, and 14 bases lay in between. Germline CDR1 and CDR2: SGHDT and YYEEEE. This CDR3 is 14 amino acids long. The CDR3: CASREGIRADTQYF. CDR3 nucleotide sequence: TGTGCCAGCAGAGAGGGGATTCGGGCAGATACGCAGTATTTT.

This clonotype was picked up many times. CDR3 DNA sequence: TGTGCCAGCAGTGATAGACAGGAGGCTAACTATGGCTACACCTTC. It encodes CASSDRQEANYGYTF. The J gene is TRBJ1-2, the V gene TRBV6-1; D is possibly TRBD1 (6 bases). The V gene lost 3 bases and the J gene lost 0 bases, with 11 bases spanning the gap. This CDR3 is 15 amino acids long. From germline, CDR1 is MNHNS and CDR2 SASEGT.

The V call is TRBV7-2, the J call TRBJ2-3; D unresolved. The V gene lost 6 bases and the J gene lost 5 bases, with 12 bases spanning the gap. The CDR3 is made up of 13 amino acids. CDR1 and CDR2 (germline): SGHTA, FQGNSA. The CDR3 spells CASSSLVGDTQYF. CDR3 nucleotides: TGTGCCAGCAGTTCTTTGGTGGGAGATACGCAGTATTTT.

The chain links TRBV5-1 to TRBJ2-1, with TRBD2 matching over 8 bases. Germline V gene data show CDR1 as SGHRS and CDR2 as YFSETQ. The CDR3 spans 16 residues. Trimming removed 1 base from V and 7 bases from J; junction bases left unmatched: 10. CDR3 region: CASSLTISGVGNEQFF. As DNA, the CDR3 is TGCGCCAGCAGCTTGACCATTAGCGGGGTGGGAAATGAGCAGTTCTTC.

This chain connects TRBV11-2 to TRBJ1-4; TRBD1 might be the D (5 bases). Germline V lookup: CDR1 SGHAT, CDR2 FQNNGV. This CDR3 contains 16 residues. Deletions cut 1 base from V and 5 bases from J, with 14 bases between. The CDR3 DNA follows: TGTGCCAGCAGCTTAGGTCGGGGCATTATGAATGAAAAACTGTTTTTT. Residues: CASSLGRGIMNEKLFF.

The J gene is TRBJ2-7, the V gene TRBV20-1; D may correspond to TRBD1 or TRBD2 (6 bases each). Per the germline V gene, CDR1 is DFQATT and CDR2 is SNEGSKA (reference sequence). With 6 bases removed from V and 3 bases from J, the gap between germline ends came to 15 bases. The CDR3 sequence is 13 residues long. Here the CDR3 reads CSAPWGAGYEQYF. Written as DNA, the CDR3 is TGCAGTGCCCCTTGGGGGGCCGGCTACGAGCAGTACTTC.

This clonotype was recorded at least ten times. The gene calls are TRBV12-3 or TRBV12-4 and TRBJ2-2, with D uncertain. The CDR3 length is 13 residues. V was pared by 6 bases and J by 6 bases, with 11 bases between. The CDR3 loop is CASRGPGSGELFF. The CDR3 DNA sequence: TGTGCCAGCAGGGGTCCCGGCTCCGGGGAGCTGTTTTTT.

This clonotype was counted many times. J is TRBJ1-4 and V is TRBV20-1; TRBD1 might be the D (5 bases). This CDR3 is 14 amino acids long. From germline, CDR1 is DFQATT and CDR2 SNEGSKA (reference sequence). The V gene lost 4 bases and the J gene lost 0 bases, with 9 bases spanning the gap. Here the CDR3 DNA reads TGCAGTGCTACCCAGGGTGCAACTAATGAAAAACTGTTTTTT. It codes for CSATQGATNEKLFF.

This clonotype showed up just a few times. The CDR3 DNA is TGTGCCAGCAGGGTTTATAGCAATCAGCCCCAGCATTTT. The encoded protein is CASRVYSNQPQHF. V gene TRBV6-2 or TRBV6-3 combines with J gene TRBJ1-5; D call uncertain. V was trimmed by 6 bases and J by 0 bases, leaving 6 bases between them. CDR1 and CDR2 from the germline V gene are MNHEY and SVGEGT. This CDR3 contains 13 residues.

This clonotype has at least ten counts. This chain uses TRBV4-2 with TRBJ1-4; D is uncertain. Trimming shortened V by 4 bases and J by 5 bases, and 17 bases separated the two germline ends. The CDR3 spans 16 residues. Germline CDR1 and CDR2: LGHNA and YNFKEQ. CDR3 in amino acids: CASSLERTEGNEKLFF. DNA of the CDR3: TGTGCCAGCAGCCTAGAACGGACGGAAGGAAATGAAAAACTGTTTTTT.

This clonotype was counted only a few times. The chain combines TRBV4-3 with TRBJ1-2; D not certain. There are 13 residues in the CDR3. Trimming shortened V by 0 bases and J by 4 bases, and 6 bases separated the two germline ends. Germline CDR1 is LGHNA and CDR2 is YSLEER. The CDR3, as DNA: TGCGCCAGCAGCCAAGAACAGAGCTATGGCTACACCTTC. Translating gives CASSQEQSYGYTF.

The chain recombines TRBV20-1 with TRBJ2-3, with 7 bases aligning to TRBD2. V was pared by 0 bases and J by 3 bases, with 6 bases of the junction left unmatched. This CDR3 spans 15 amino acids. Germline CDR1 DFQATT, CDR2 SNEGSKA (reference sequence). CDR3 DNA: TGCAGTGCTAGAGATTGGGGGGGAAGAACAGATACGCAGTATTTT. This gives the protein CSARDWGGRTDTQYF.

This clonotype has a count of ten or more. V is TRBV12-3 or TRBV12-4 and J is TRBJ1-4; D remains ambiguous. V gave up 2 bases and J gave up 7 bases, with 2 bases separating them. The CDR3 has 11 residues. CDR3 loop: CASSLSEKLFF. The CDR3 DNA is TGTGCCAGCAGTTTAAGTGAAAAACTGTTTTTT.

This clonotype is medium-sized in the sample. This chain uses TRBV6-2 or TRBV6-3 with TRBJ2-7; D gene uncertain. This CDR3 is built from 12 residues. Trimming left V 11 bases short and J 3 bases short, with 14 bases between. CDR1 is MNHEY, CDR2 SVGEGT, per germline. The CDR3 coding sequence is TGTGCCGCAGTAGACTCCGGCTACGAGCAGTACTTC. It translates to CAAVDSGYEQYF.

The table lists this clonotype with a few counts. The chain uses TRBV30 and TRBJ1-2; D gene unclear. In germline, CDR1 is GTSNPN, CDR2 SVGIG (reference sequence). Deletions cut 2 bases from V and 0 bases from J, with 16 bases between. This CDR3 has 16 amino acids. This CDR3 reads CAWSRTSRQPNYGYTF. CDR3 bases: TGTGCCTGGAGTCGTACCTCCCGGCAGCCTAACTATGGCTACACCTTC.

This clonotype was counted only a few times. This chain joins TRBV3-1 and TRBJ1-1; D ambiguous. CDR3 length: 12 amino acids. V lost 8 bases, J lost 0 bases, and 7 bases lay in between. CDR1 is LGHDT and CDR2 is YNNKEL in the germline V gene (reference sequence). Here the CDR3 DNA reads TGTGCCAGCGGAACATTGAACACTGAAGCTTTCTTT. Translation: CASGTLNTEAFF.

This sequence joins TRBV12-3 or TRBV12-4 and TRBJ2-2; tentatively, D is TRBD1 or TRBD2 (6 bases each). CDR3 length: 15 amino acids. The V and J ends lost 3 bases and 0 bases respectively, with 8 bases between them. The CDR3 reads CASSLGGPNTGELFF. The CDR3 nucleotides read TGTGCCAGCAGTTTGGGGGGCCCGAACACCGGGGAGCTGTTTTTT.

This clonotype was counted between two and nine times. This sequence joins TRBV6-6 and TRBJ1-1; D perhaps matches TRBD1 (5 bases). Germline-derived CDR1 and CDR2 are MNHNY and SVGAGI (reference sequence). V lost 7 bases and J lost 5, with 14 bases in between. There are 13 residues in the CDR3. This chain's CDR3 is CASTMGGTTEAFF. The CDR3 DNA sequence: TGTGCCAGCACGATGGGGGGGACGACTGAAGCTTTCTTT.

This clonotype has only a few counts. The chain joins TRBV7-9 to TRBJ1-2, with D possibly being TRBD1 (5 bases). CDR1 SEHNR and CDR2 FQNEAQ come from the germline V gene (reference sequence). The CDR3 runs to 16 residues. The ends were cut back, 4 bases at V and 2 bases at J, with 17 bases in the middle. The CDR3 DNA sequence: TGTGCCAGCAGCTCAGAAACCGGGACCGCGAACTATGGCTACACCTTC. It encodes CASSSETGTANYGYTF.

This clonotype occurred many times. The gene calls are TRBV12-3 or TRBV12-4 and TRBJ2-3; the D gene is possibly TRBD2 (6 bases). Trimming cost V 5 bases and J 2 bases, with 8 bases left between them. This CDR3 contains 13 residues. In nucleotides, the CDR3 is TGTGCCAGCAGTCGGGACTCCACAGATACGCAGTATTTT. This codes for CASSRDSTDTQYF.

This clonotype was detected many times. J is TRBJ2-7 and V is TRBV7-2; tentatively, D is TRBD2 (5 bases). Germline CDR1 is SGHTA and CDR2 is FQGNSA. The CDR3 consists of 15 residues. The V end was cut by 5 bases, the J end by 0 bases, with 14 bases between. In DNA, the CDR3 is TGTGCCAGCAGCCCGCCGGGAATCAGCTCCTACGAGCAGTACTTC. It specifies CASSPPGISSYEQYF. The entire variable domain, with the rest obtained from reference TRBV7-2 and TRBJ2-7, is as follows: GAGVSQSPSNKVTEKGKDVELRCDPISGHTALYWYRQSLGQGLEFLIYFQGNSAPDKSGLPSDRFSAERTGGSVSTLTIQRTQQEDSAVYLCASSPPGISSYEQYFGPGTRLTVT.

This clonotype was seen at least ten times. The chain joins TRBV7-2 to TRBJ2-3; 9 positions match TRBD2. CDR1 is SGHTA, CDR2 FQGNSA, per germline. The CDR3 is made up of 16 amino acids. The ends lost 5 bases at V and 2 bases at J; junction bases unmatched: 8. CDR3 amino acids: CASSKRLAGPTDTQYF. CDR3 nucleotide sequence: TGTGCCAGCAGCAAGAGGCTAGCGGGGCCCACAGATACGCAGTATTTT.

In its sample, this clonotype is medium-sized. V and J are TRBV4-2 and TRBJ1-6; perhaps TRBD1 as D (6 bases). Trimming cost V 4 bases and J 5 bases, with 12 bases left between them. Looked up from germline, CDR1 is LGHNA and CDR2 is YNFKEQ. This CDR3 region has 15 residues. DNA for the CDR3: TGTGCCAGCAGCCCGGGACACGTCAATAATTCACCCCTCCACTTT. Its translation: CASSPGHVNNSPLHF.

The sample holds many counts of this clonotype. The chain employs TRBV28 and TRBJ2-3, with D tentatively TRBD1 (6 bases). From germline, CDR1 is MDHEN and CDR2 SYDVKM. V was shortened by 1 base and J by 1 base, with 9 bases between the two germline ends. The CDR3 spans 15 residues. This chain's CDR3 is CASSLSGVRTDTQYF. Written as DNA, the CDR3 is TGTGCCAGCAGTTTATCAGGGGTCCGCACAGATACGCAGTATTTT.